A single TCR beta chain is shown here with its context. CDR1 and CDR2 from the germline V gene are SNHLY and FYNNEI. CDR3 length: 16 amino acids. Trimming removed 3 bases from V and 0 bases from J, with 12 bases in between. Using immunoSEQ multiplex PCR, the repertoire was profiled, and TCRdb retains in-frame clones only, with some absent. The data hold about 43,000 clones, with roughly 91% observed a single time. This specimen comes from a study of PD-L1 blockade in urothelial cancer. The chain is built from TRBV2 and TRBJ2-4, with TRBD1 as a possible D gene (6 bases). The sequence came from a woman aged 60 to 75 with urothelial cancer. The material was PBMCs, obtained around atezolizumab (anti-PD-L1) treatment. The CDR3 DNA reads TGTGCCAGCAGTGAGAGTAGGGGGATAGCCAAAAACATTCAGTACTTC. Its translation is CASSESRGIAKNIQYF.